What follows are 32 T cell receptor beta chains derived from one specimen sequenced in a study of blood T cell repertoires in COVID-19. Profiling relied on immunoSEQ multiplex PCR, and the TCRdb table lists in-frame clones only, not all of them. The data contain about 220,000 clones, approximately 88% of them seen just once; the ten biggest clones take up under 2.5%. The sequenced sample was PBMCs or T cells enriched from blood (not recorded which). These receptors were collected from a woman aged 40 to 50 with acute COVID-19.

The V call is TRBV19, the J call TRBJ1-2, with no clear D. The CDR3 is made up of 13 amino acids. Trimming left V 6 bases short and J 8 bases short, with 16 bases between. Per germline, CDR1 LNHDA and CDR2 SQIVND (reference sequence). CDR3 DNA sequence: TGTGCCAGTAGGCCCTCCGGGGTTGGAGGCTACACCTTC. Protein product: CASRPSGVGGYTF.

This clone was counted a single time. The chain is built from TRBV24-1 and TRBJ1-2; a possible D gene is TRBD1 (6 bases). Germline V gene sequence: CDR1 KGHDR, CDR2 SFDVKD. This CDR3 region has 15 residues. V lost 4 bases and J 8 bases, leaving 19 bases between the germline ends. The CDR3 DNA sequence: TGTGCCACCAGTGACCCAGGGGCTCCTTCGGGGGGCTACACCTTC. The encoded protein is CATSDPGAPSGGYTF.

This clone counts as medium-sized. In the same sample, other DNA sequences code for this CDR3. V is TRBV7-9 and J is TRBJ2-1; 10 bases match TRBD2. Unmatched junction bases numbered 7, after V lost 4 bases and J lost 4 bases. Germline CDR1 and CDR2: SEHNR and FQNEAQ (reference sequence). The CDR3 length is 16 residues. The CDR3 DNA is TGTGCCAGCAGCTCGTCTAGCGGGGGCGCTTACAATGAGCAGTTCTTC. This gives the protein CASSSSSGGAYNEQFF.

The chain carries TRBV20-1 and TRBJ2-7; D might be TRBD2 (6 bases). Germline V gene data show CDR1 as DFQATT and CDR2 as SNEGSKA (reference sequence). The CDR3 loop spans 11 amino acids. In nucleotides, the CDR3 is TGCAGGGCGGCCGGGGGCTACGAGCAGTACTTC. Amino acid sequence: CRAAGGYEQYF.

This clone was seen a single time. The CDR3 region is CATSRASGGQETQYF. The CDR3 bases are TGTGCCACCAGCCGGGCTAGCGGGGGACAAGAGACCCAGTACTTC. The rearrangement joins TRBV15 to TRBJ2-5, with TRBD2 matching over 10 bases. Trimming cost V 5 bases and J 2 bases; bases outside gene matches: 5. The CDR3 covers 15 residues. CDR1 LNHNV and CDR2 YYDKDF come from the germline V gene (reference sequence).

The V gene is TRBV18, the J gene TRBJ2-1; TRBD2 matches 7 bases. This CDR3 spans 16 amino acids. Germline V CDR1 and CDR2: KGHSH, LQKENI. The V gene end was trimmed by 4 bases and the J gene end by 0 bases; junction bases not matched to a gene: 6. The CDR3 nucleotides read TGTGCCAGCTCACTTACTAGCGTCAGCTCCTACAATGAGCAGTTCTTC. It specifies CASSLTSVSSYNEQFF.

CDR3 bases: TGTGCCAGCAGCCGACAGGCCACGAACTATGGCTACACCTTC. As protein: CASSRQATNYGYTF. The chain has TRBV11-2 and TRBJ1-2; possibly TRBD1 for D (6 bases). The CDR3 runs to 14 residues. V dropped 5 bases and J dropped 2 bases, with 12 bases sitting between them. Germline CDR1 is SGHAT and CDR2 is FQNNGV. The full variable domain, with the rest looked up from reference TRBV11-2 and TRBJ1-2, is EAGVAQSPRYKIIEKRQSVAFWCNPISGHATLYWYQQILGQGPKLLIQFQNNGVVDDSQLPKDRFSAERLKGVDSTLKIQPAKLEDSAVYLCASSRQATNYGYTFGSGTRLTVV.

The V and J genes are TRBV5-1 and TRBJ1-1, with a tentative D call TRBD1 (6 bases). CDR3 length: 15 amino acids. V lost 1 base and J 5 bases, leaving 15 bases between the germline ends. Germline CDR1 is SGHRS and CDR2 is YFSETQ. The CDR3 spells CASSLQLGGGTEAFF. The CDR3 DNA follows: TGCGCCAGCAGCTTGCAATTAGGGGGTGGGACTGAAGCTTTCTTT.

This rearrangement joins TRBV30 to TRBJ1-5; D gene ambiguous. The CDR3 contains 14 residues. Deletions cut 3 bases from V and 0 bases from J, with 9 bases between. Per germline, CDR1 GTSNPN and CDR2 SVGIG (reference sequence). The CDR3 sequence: CAWRLGGSNQPQHF. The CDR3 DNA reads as TGTGCCTGGAGGCTCGGCGGTAGCAATCAGCCCCAGCATTTT.

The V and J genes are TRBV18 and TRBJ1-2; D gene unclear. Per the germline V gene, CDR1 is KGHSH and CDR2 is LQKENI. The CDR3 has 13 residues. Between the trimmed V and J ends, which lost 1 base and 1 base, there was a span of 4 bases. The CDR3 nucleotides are TGTGCCAGCTCACCACAGAGTAACTATGGCTACACCTTC. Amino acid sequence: CASSPQSNYGYTF.

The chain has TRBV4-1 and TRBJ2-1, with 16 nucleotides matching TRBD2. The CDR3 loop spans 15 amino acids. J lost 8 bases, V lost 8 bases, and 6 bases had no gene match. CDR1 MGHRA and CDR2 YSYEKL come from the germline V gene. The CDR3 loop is CASGTSGRARDEQFF. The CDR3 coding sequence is TGCGCCAGCGGGACTAGCGGGAGGGCTAGGGATGAGCAGTTCTTC.

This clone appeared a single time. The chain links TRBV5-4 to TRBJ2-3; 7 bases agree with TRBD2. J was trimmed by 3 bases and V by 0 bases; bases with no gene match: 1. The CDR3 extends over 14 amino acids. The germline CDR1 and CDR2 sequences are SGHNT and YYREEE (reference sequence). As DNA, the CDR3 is TGTGCCAGCAGCTTGGACGGGGGGACAGATACGCAGTATTTT. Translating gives CASSLDGGTDTQYF.

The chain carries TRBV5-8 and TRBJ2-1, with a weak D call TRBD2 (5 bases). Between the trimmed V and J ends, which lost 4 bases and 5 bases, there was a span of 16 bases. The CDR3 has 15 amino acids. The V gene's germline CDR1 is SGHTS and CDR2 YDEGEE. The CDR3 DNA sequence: TGTGCCAGCAGCCCCCTTTCGGGGAAGGACAATGAGCAGTTCTTC. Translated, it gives CASSPLSGKDNEQFF.

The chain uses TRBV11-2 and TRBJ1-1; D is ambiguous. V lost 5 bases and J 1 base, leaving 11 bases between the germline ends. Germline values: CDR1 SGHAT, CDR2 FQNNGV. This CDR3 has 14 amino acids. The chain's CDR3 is CASSRDWKNTEAFF. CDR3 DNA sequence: TGTGCCAGCAGCCGTGACTGGAAGAACACTGAAGCTTTCTTT.

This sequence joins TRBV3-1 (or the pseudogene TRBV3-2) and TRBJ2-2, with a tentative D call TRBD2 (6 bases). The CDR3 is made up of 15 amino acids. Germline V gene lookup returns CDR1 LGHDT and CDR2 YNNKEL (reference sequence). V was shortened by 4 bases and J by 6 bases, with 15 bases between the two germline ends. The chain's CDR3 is CASSPRGERAGELFF. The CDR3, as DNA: TGTGCCAGCAGCCCCCGCGGGGAGAGGGCCGGGGAGCTGTTTTTT.

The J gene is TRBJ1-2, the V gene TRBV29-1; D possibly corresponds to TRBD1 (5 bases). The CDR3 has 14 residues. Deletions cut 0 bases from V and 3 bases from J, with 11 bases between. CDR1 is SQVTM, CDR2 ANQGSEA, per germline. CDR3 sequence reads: CSVEDRSGHYGYTF. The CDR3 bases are TGCAGCGTTGAAGATCGATCAGGGCACTATGGCTACACCTTC.

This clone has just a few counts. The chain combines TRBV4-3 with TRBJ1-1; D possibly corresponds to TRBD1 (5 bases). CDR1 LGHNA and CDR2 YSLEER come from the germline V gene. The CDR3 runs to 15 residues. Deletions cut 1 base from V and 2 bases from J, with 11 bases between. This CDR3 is CASSQGVRDNTEAFF. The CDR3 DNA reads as TGCGCCAGCAGCCAAGGGGTGCGGGACAACACTGAAGCTTTCTTT.

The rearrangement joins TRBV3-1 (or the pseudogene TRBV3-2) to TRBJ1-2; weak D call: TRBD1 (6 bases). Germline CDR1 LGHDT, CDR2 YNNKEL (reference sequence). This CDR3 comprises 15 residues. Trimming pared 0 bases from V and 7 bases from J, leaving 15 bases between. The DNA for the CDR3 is TGTGCCAGCAGCCAAGATAACAGGGACCTATCTGGCTACACCTTC. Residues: CASSQDNRDLSGYTF.

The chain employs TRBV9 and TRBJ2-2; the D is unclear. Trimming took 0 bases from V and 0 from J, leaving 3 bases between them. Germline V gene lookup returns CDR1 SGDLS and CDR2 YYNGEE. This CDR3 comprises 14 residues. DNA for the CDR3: TGTGCCAGCAGCGTAGTCTCGAACACCGGGGAGCTGTTTTTT. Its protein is CASSVVSNTGELFF.

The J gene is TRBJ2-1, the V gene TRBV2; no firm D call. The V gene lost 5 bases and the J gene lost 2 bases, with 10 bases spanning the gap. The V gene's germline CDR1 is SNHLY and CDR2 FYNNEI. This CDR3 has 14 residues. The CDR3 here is CASSLYRTYNEQFF. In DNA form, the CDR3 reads TGTGCCAGCAGTCTCTACCGAACCTACAATGAGCAGTTCTTC.

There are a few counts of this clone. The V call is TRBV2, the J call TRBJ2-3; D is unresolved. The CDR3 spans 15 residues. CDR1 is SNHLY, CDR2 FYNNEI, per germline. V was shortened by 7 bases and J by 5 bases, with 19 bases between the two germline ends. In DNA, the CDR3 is TGTGCCAGCATCCTCTACCCAGGTCCACGAGATACGCAGTATTTT. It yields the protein CASILYPGPRDTQYF.

The CDR3 region has the DNA TGTGCCAGCAGCCGGACTAGCGGGAGGGTCTTGCAGTACGTC. Encoded protein: CASSRTSGRVLQYV. The chain joins TRBV7-2 to TRBJ2-7; 15 nucleotides line up with TRBD2. Looked up from germline, CDR1 is SGHTA and CDR2 is FQGNSA. CDR3 length: 14 residues. V was pared by 5 bases and J by 9 bases, with 5 bases of the junction left unmatched.

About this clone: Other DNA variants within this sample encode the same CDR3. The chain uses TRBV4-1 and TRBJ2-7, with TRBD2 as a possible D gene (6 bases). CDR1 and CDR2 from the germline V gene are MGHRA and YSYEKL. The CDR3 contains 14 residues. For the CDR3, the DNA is TGCGCCAGCAGCCCCGGAGGGGACCAAGGCGAGCAATACGTC. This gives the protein CASSPGGDQGEQYV.

The chain's CDR3 is CASSPGQTQPQHF. The CDR3 DNA reads as TGTGCCAGCTCACCGGGACAGACCCAGCCCCAGCATTTT. The genes are TRBV18 and TRBJ1-5, with 7 bases that match TRBD1. V lost 3 bases to trimming and J lost 7 bases; unmatched junction nucleotides: 3. Germline CDR1 and CDR2: KGHSH and LQKENI. This CDR3 spans 13 amino acids. The full variable domain, with the rest looked up from reference TRBV18 and TRBJ1-5, is NAGVMQNPRHLVRRRGQEARLRCSPMKGHSHVYWYRQLPEEGLKFMVYLQKENIIDESGMPKERFSAEFPKEGPSILRIQQVVRGDSAAYFCASSPGQTQPQHFGDGTRLSIL.

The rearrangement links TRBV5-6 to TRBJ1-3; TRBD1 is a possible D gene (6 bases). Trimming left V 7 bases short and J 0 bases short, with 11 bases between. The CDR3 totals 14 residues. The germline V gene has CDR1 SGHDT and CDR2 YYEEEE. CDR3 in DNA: TGTGCCAGCGGCAGGACAGACTCTGGAAACACCATATATTTT. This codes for CASGRTDSGNTIYF.

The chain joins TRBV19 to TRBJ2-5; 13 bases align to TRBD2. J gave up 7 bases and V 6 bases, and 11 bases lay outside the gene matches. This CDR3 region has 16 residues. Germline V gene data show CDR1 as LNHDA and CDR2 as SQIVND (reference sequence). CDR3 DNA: TGTGCCAGTAGCCCTGGACTAGCGGGAGCCGGGCGGACCCAGTACTTC. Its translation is CASSPGLAGAGRTQYF.

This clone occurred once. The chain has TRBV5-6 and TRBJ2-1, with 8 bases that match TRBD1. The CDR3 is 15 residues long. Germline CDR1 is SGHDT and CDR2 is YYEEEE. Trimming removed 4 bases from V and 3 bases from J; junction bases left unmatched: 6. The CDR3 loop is CASSPRTGNYNEQFF. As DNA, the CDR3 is TGTGCCAGCAGCCCGCGGACAGGGAACTACAATGAGCAGTTCTTC.

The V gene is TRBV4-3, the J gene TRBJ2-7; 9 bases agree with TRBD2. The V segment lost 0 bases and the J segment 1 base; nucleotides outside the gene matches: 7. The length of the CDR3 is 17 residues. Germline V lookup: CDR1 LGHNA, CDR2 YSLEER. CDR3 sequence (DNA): TGCGCCAGCAGCCAAGAGCGGGGGACTAGCCGGTCCTACGAGCAGTACGTC. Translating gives CASSQERGTSRSYEQYV.

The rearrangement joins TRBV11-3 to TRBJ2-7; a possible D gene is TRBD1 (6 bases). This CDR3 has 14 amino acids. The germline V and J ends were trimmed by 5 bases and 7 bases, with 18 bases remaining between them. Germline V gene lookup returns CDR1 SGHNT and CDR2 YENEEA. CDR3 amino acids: CASSPVAGTIEQYV. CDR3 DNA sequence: TGTGCCAGCAGCCCGGTCGCCGGGACAATAGAGCAGTACGTC.

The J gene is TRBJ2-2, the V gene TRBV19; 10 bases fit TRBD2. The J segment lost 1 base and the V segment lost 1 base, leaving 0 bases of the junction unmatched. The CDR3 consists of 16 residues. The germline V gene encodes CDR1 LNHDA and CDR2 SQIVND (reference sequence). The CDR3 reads CASSIGTSGNTGELFF. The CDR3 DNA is TGTGCCAGTAGTATAGGGACTAGCGGGAACACCGGGGAGCTGTTTTTT.

CDR3 bases: TGTGCCAGCAGCGCTAACAGGGAGAAGGATCAGCCCCAGCATTTT. This gives the protein CASSANREKDQPQHF. The chain joins TRBV7-9 to TRBJ1-5, with D possibly TRBD1 on 6 matching bases. Germline assignment: CDR1 SEHNR and CDR2 FQNEAQ (reference sequence). The CDR3 loop spans 15 amino acids. Trimming took off 5 bases at V and 5 bases at J, with 16 bases between the two ends.

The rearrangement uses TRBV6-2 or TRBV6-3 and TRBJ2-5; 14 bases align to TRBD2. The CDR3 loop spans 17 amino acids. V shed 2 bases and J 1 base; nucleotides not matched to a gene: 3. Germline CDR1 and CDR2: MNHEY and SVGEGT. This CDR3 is CASSYPGLAGAQETQYF. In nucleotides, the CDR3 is TGTGCCAGCAGTTACCCGGGACTAGCGGGAGCCCAAGAGACCCAGTACTTC.